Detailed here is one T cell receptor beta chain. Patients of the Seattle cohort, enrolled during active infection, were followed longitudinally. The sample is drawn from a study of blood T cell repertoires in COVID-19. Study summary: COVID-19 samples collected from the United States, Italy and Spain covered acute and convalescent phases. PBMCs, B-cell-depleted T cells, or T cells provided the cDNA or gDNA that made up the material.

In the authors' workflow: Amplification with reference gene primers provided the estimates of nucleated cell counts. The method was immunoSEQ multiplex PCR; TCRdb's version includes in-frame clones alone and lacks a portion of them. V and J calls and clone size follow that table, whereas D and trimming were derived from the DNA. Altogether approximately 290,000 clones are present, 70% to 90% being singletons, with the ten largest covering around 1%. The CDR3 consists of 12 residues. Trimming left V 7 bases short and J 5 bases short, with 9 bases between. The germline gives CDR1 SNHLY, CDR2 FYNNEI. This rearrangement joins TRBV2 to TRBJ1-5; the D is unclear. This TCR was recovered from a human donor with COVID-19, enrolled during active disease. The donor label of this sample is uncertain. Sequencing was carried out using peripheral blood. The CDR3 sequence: CASTTSHQPQHF. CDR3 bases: TGTGCCAGCACCACGAGTCATCAGCCCCAGCATTTT.